Sequencing of this T cell receptor beta chain was carried out in a study of T cells in localized non-small cell lung cancer. The CDR3 extends over 14 amino acids. CDR1 KGHSH and CDR2 LQKENI come from the germline V gene. The ends were cut back, 2 bases at V and 8 bases at J, with 13 bases in the middle. The protocol was immunoSEQ multiplex PCR, while the TCRdb copy is restricted to in-frame clones and leaves out a portion. The table has roughly 48,000 clones, approximately 80% seen once. To note about this clone: Its specificity is unknown.

Study conclusions and caveats: Tumor showed lower T cell clonality than uninvolved adjacent lung, where it was highest. An association was observed between higher blood T cell density and longer overall survival. The tumor had only one region sequenced, so heterogeneity remains possible.

Material: peripheral blood, obtained before any cancer treatment. The TCR comes from a man between 35 and 75 years old with stage I squamous cell lung carcinoma. This rearrangement joins TRBV18 to TRBJ1-3; possibly TRBD1 for D (5 bases). The CDR3 spells CASSPRAGRDTIYF. The DNA of the CDR3 is TGTGCCAGCTCACCAAGGGCAGGGAGAGACACCATATATTTT.